This TCR beta chain was recovered during a study of cytomegalovirus exposure and HLA in healthy donors. The PCR had 60 Vbeta and 13 Jbeta primers. Method: immunoSEQ multiplex PCR; TCRdb's copy keeps in-frame clones and lacks some. This table holds tens of thousands of clones, approximately 79% found once. This clonotype originated in a woman aged 40 to 50 in good health and CMV-seropositive. Input material: PBMCs.

The CDR3 protein is CASSISPGDNEQFF. Here the CDR3 DNA reads TGTGCCAGTAGTATCAGCCCAGGGGACAATGAGCAGTTCTTC. V and J are TRBV19 and TRBJ2-1, with a tentative D call TRBD1 (6 bases). From germline, CDR1 is LNHDA and CDR2 SQIVND (reference sequence). CDR3 length: 14 amino acids. Trimming removed 3 bases from V and 5 bases from J, with 11 bases in between.